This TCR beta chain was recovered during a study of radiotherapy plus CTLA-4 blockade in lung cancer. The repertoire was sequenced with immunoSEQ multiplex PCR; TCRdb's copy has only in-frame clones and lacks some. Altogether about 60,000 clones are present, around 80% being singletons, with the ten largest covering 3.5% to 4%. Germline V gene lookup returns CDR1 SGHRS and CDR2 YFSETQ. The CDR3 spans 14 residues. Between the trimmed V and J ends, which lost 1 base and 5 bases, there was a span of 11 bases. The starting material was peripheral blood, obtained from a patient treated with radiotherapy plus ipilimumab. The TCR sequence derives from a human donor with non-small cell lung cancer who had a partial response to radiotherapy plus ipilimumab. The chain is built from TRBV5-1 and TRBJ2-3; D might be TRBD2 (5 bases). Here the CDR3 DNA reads TGCGCCAGCAGCTTGCTGGGGAGAGAAGATACGCAGTATTTT. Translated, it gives CASSLLGREDTQYF.